A selection of T cell receptor beta chains follows, all from one sample in a study of blood T cell repertoires in COVID-19. TCRdb's table, derived via immunoSEQ multiplex PCR, lists solely in-frame clones and lacks some. Of 210,000 or so clones listed, around 85% are singletons. Sequenced input: peripheral blood. Receptor source: a man aged 50 or older with COVID-19, enrolled during active disease. Each CDR3 is given with its conserved first and last residue. D genes are given only for firm matches. Size tells how often a clone was seen (once, few, many) or the class of an expanded clone, and some rows leave it out.

TRBJ2-1 | TRBD2 | TRBV7-6 | once | CASSSAVSGVSNEQFF | TGTGCCAGCAGCTCAGCCGTTAGCGGGGTCAGCAATGAGCAGTTCTTC
TRBJ1-4 | TRBD1 | TRBV11-2 | NA | CASSGQLNEKLFF | TGTGCCAGCTCGGGACAGCTTAATGAAAAACTGTTTTTT
TRBJ1-1 | NA | TRBV27 | NA | CASILKRGPYEAFF | TGTGCCAGCATTCTAAAAAGGGGCCCCTATGAAGCTTTCTTT
TRBJ2-1 | TRBD2 | TRBV15 | NA | CATSRDRSSGFSYNEQFF | TGTGCCACCAGCAGAGATCGATCTAGCGGCTTCTCCTACAATGAGCAGTTCTTC
TRBJ2-2 | NA | TRBV5-1 | NA | CASSLDRGSNTGELFF | TGCGCCAGCAGCTTGGATCGGGGTTCGAACACCGGGGAGCTGTTTTTT
TRBJ1-2 | TRBD1 | TRBV6-5 | NA | CASSYHGQAIYGYTF | TGTGCCAGCAGTTACCACGGACAGGCCATCTATGGCTACACCTTC
TRBJ2-1 | NA | TRBV28 | NA | CASSRSAGTYNEQFF | TGTGCCAGCAGTCGTTCCGCAGGGACTTACAATGAGCAGTTCTTC
TRBJ1-4 | NA | TRBV6-6 | NA | CASTLRGNEKLFF | TGTGCCAGCACCCTCCGCGGGAATGAAAAACTGTTTTTT
TRBJ1-3 | NA | TRBV19 | NA | CASGNLGNTIYF | TGTGCCAGCGGGAACCTAGGAAACACCATATATTTT
TRBJ1-2 | NA | TRBV5-1 | NA | CASSSENREGYTF | TGCGCCAGCAGCTCAGAGAACAGGGAAGGCTACACCTTC
TRBJ2-7 | NA | TRBV10-3 | once | CAISGRQSYEQYF | TGTGCCATCAGTGGTCGACAATCCTACGAGCAGTACTTC
TRBJ1-4 | NA | TRBV19 | NA | CASSMQGEKLFF | TGTGCCAGTAGTATGCAGGGTGAAAAACTGTTTTTT
TRBJ2-7 | TRBD2 | TRBV19 | NA | CASRESGGLYEQYF | TGTGCCAGTAGGGAAAGCGGGGGCCTTTACGAGCAGTACTTC
TRBJ1-6 | TRBD1 | TRBV5-1 | few | CASSQGQGASPLHF | TGCGCCAGCAGCCAGGGACAGGGGGCTTCACCCCTCCACTTT
TRBJ1-1 | TRBD1 | TRBV3-1/TRBV3-2 | NA | CASKGGTGRYNTEAFF | TGTGCCAGCAAAGGCGGGACAGGGCGTTATAACACTGAAGCTTTCTTT
TRBJ2-4 | TRBD2 | TRBV2 | NA | CASRGVNKNIQYF | TGTGCCAGCCGGGGGGTGAACAAAAACATTCAGTACTTC
TRBJ2-3 | TRBD1 | TRBV29-1 | NA | CSVGKGTATTDTQYF | TGCAGCGTTGGGAAGGGGACAGCAACCACAGATACGCAGTATTTT
TRBJ1-6 | NA | TRBV10-3 | NA | CAISEPGSPLHF | TGTGCCATCAGTGAACCCGGTTCACCCCTCCACTTT
TRBJ2-5 | NA | TRBV4-3 | NA | CASSQTGGETQYF | TGCGCCAGCAGCCAGACCGGGGGAGAGACCCAGTACTTC
TRBJ1-4 | NA | TRBV28 | once | CASSYGRPTNEKLFF | TGTGCCAGCAGTTATGGGCGCCCGACTAATGAAAAACTGTTTTTT
TRBJ2-4 | TRBD1 | TRBV29-1 | once | CSVMSGTAANIQYF | TGCAGCGTTATGAGTGGGACAGCGGCAAACATTCAGTACTTC
TRBJ1-4 | TRBD1 | TRBV3-1/TRBV3-2 | NA | CASSLRGSNEKLFF | TGTGCCAGCAGCCTCAGGGGGTCTAATGAAAAACTGTTTTTT
TRBJ1-1 | TRBD1 | TRBV4-3 | few | CASSQRTGYEAFF | TGCGCCAGCAGCCAACGGACAGGGTACGAAGCTTTCTTT
TRBJ1-4 | TRBD1 | TRBV27 | few | CASSFLTGTTNEKLFF | TGTGCCAGCAGTTTCCTGACAGGGACCACTAATGAAAAACTGTTTTTT
TRBJ2-3 | TRBD2 | TRBV3-1/TRBV3-2 | NA | CASSPSGGQDTQYF | TGTGCCAGCAGCCCTAGCGGGGGGCAAGATACGCAGTATTTT
TRBJ1-1 | NA | TRBV6-5 | NA | CASSTRGGNTEAFF | TGTGCCAGCAGTACCCGAGGGGGTAACACTGAAGCTTTCTTT
TRBJ1-6 | TRBD1 | TRBV27 | few | CASTQDRRGSPLHF | TGTGCCAGCACCCAGGACAGGCGGGGCTCACCCCTCCACTTT
TRBJ1-4 | NA | TRBV4-2 | once | CASSQDKSGDATNEKLFF | TGTGCCAGCAGCCAAGATAAATCAGGGGATGCAACTAATGAAAAACTGTTTTTT
TRBJ1-1 | NA | TRBV3-1/TRBV3-2 | NA | CASSQGQVSSEAFF | TGTGCCAGCAGCCAGGGTCAGGTCTCGTCTGAAGCTTTCTTT
TRBJ2-6 | NA | TRBV7-3 | NA | CASSSKGAGANVLTF | TGTGCCAGCAGCTCAAAGGGGGCTGGGGCCAACGTCCTGACTTTC
TRBJ2-1 | NA | TRBV24-1 | NA | CATSGTQASSYNEQFF | TGTGCCACCAGTGGGACTCAGGCAAGCTCCTACAATGAGCAGTTCTTC
TRBJ2-1 | NA | TRBV4-2 | NA | CASSQGAGLTNEQFF | TGTGCCAGCAGCCAGGGGGCCGGACTCACCAATGAGCAGTTCTTC
TRBJ2-7 | TRBD1 | TRBV30 | NA | CAWTPDRAGEQYF | TGTGCCTGGACCCCGGACAGGGCTGGGGAGCAGTACTTC
TRBJ2-5 | NA | TRBV2 | once | CASSERRDEETQYF | TGTGCCAGCAGTGAGCGCAGGGATGAAGAGACCCAGTACTTC
TRBJ2-7 | NA | TRBV24-1 | once | CATSDLFNEQYF | TGTGCCACCAGTGATCTATTCAACGAGCAGTACTTC
TRBJ1-2 | NA | TRBV7-2 | NA | CASRPDSEDWGNYGYTF | TGTGCCAGCAGACCGGACAGCGAAGACTGGGGTAACTATGGCTACACCTTC
TRBJ2-2 | NA | TRBV12-5 | once | CASGLALTGGELFF | TGTGCTAGTGGTTTGGCCCTAACAGGGGGGGAGCTGTTTTTT
TRBJ2-7 | NA | TRBV28 | NA | CASSLPPLRHSSYEQYF | TGTGCCAGCAGTTTGCCCCCCCTCAGGCACAGCTCCTACGAGCAGTACTTC
TRBJ1-6 | TRBD1 | TRBV6-5 | NA | CASTVGQGNSPLHF | TGTGCCAGCACCGTCGGACAGGGAAATTCACCCCTCCACTTT
TRBJ1-5 | NA | TRBV12-3/TRBV12-4 | NA | CASSLAERQPQHF | TGTGCCAGCAGTTTAGCGGAGAGACAGCCCCAGCATTTT
TRBJ1-4 | TRBD1 | TRBV7-9 | NA | CASSLGGGLEEKLFF | TGTGCCAGCAGCTTAGGAGGGGGCTTGGAGGAAAAACTGTTTTTT